This T cell receptor beta chain was documented in a study of T cells in Graves' hyperthyroidism and ophthalmopathy. Amplified TCR beta CDR3 regions derived from RNA transcripts. The HTBI primer set was used in a first-round RT-PCR of the TCR CDR3. TCRdb re-called the multiplex PCR reads with MiXCR, one entry per CDR3 protein. The sample has 700,000 to 850,000 distinct CDR3 sequences, approximately 40% seen once. Study-level findings and limits: Model-based prediction identified ophthalmopathy a median 6.5 months prior to its onset.

Criteria for exclusion of patients were uncontrolled infection, other autoimmune disease, pregnancy or lactation. About this clonotype: Its target is not known.

This receptor was obtained from a woman aged 40-49 years with Graves' hyperthyroidism. The sample consisted of blood.

In nucleotides, the CDR3 is TGTGCCAGCAGCTTTGAGTCCCGGTACTTC. This sequence encodes CASSFESRYF. V gene TRBV7-8 combines with J gene TRBJ2-5; no definite D call. CDR1 and CDR2 from the germline V gene are SGHVS and FQNEAQ. Trimming left V 3 bases short and J 13 bases short, with 9 bases between. This CDR3 spans 10 amino acids.